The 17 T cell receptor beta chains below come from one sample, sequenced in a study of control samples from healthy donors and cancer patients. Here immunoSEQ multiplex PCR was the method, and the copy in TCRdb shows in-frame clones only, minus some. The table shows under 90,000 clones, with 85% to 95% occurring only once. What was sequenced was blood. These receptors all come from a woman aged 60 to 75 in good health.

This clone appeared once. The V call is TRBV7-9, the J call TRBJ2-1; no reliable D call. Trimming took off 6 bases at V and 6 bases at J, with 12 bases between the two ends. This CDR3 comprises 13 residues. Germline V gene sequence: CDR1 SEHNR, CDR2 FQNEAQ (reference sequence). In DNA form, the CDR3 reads TGTGCCAGCAGATTTGACGGTCCCAATGAGCAGTTCTTC. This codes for CASRFDGPNEQFF.

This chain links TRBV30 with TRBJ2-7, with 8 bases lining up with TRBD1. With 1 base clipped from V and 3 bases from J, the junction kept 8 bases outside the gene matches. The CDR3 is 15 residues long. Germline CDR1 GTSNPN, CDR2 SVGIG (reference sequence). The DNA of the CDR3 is TGTGCCTGGAGTGCGATTGGGACAGGCCGCTACGAGCAGTACTTC. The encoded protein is CAWSAIGTGRYEQYF.

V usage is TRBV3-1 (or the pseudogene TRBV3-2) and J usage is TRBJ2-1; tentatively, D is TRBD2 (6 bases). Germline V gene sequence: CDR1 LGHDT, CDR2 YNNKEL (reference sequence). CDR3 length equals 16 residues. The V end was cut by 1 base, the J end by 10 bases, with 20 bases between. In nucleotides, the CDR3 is TGTGCCAGCAGCCAAGGAGGTCCGGGACTTAGACTGGAGCAGTTCTTC. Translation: CASSQGGPGLRLEQFF.

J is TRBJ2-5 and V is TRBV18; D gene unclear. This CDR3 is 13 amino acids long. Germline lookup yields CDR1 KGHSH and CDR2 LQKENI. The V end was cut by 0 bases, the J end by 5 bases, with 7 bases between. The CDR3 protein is CASSPPVIETQYF. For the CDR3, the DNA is TGTGCCAGCTCACCACCGGTTATTGAGACCCAGTACTTC.

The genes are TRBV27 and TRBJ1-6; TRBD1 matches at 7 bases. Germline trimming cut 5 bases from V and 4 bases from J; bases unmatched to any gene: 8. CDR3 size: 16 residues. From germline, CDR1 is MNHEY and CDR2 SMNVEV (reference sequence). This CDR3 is CASSPGAGGYNSPLHF. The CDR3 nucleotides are TGTGCCAGCAGTCCCGGCGCAGGGGGATATAATTCACCCCTCCACTTT.

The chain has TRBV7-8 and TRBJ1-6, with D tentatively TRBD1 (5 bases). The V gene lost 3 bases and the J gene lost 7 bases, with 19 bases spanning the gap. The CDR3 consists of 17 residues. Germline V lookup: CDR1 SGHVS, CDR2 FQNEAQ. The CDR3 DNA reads TGTGCCAGCAGCTTCGGGGACGTTATTGGTAGCAATTCACCCCTCCACTTT. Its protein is CASSFGDVIGSNSPLHF.

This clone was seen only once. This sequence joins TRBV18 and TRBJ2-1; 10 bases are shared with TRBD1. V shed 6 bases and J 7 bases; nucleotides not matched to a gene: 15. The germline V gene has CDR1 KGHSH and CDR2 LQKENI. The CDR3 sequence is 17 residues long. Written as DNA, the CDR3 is TGTGCCAGCTCTCTATCTGCCGGGACAGGGGAGTGGAATGAGCAGTTCTTC. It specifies CASSLSAGTGEWNEQFF. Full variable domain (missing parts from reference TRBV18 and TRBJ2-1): NAGVMQNPRHLVRRRGQEARLRCSPMKGHSHVYWYRQLPEEGLKFMVYLQKENIIDESGMPKERFSAEFPKEGPSILRIQQVVRGDSAAYFCASSLSAGTGEWNEQFFGPGTRLTVL.

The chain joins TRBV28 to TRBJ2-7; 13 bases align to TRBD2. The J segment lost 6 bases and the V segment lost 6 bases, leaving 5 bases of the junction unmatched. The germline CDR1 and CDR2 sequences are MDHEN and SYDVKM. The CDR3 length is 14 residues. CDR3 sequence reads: CASRVGLAGSEQYF. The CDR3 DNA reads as TGTGCCAGCAGGGTGGGACTAGCGGGAAGCGAGCAGTACTTC. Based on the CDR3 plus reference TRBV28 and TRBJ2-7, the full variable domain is DVKVTQSSRYLVKRTGEKVFLECVQDMDHENMFWYRQDPGLGLRLIYFSYDVKMKEKGDIPEGYSVSREKKERFSLILESASTNQTSMYLCASRVGLAGSEQYFGPGTRLTVT.

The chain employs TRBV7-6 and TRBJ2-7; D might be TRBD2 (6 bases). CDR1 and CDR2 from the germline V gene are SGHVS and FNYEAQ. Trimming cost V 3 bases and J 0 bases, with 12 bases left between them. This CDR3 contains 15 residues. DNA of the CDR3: TGTGCCAGCAGCTTGGGCGGGATGAGCTCCTACGAGCAGTACTTC. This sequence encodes CASSLGGMSSYEQYF.

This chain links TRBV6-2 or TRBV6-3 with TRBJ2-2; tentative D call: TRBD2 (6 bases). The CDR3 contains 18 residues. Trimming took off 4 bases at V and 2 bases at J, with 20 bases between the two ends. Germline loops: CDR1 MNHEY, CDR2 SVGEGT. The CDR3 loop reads CASSFVVWTIQNTGELFF. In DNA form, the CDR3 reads TGTGCCAGCAGTTTTGTGGTCTGGACTATACAAAACACCGGGGAGCTGTTTTTT.

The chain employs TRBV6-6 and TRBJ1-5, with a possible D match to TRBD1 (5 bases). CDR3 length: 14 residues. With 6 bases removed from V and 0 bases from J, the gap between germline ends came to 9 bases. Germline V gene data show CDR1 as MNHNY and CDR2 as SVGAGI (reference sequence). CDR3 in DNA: TGTGCCAGCAGCCCGGGGCATAGCAATCAGCCCCAGCATTTT. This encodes CASSPGHSNQPQHF.

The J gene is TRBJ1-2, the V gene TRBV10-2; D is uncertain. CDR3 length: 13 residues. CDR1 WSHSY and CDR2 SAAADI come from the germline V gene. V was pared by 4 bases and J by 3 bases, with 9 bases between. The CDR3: CASSAGLDYGYTF. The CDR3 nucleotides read TGCGCCAGCAGTGCTGGCCTGGACTATGGCTACACCTTC.

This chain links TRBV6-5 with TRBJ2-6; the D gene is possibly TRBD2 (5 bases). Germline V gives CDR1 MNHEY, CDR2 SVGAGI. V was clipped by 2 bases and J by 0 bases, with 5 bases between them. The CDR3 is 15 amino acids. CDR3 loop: CASSYRGSGANVLTF. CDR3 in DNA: TGTGCCAGCAGTTACCGGGGCTCTGGGGCCAACGTCCTGACTTTC.

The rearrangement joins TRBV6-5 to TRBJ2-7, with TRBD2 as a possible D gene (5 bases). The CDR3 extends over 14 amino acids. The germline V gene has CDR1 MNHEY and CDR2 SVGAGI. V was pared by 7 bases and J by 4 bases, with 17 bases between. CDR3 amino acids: CASKPLTGGYEQYF. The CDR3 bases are TGTGCCAGCAAACCCCTGACCGGCGGGTACGAGCAGTACTTC.

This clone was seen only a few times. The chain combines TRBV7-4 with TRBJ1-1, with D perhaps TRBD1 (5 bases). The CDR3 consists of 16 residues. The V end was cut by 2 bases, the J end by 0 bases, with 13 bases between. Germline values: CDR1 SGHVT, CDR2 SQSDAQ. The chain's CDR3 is CASSLWFRAMNTEAFF. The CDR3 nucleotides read TGTGCCAGCAGCTTATGGTTCAGGGCCATGAACACTGAAGCTTTCTTT.

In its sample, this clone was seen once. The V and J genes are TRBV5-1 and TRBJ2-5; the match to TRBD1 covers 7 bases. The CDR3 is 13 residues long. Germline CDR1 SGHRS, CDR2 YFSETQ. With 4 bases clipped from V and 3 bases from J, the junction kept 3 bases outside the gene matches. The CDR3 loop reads CASSPTGEETQYF. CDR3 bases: TGCGCCAGCAGCCCAACAGGGGAAGAGACCCAGTACTTC.

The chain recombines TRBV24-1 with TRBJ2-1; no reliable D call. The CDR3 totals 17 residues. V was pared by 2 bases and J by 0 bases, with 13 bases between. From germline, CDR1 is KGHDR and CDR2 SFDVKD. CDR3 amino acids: CATSDSPARNSYNEQFF. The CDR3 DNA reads TGTGCCACCAGTGATTCCCCAGCCCGTAACTCCTACAATGAGCAGTTCTTC.